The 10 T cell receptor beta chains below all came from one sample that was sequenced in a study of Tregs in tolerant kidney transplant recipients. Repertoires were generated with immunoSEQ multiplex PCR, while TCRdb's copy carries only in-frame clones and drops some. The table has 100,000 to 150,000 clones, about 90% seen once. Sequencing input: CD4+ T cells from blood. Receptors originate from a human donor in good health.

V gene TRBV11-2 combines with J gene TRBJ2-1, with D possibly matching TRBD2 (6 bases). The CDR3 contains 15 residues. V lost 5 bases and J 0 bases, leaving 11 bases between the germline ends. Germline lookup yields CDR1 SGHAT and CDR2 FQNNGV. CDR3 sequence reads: CASSTERVSYNEQFF. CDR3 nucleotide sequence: TGTGCCAGCAGCACTGAGCGGGTCTCCTACAATGAGCAGTTCTTC. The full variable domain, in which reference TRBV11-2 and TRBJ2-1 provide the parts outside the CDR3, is EAGVAQSPRYKIIEKRQSVAFWCNPISGHATLYWYQQILGQGPKLLIQFQNNGVVDDSQLPKDRFSAERLKGVDSTLKIQPAKLEDSAVYLCASSTERVSYNEQFFGPGTRLTVL.

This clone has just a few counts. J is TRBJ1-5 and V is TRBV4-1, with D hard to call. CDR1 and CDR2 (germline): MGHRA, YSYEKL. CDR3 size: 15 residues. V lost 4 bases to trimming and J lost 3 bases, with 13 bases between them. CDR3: CASSPRVRDNQPQHF. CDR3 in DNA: TGCGCCAGCAGCCCAAGAGTTCGGGACAATCAGCCCCAGCATTTT.

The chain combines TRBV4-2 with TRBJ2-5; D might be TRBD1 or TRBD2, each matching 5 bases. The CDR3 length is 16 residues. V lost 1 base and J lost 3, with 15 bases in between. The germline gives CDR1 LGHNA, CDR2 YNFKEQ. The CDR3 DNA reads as TGTGCCAGCAGCCAAGGGTGGTTCCGGGGCGAAGAGACCCAGTACTTC. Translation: CASSQGWFRGEETQYF.

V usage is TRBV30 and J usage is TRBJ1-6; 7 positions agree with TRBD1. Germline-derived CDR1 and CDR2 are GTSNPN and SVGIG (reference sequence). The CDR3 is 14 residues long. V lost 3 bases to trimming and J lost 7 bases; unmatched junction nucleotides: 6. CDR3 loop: CAWRLTGWNSPLHF. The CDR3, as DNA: TGTGCCTGGAGGCTGACAGGGTGGAATTCACCCCTCCACTTT. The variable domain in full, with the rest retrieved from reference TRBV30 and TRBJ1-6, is SQTIHQWPATLVQPVGSPLSLECTVEGTSNPNLYWYRQAAGRGLQLLFYSVGIGQISSEVPQNLSASRPQDRQFILSSKKLLLSDSGFYLCAWRLTGWNSPLHFGNGTRLTVT.

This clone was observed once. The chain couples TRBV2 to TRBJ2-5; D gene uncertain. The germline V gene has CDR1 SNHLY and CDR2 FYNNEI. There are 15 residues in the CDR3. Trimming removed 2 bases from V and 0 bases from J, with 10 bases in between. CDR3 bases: TGTGCCAGCAGTGAACCGAGGTCAGACCAAGAGACCCAGTACTTC. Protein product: CASSEPRSDQETQYF.

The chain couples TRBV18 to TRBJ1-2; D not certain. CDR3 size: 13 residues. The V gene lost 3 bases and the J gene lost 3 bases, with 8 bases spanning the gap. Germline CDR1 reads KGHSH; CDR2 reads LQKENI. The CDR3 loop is CASSPAEDYGYTF. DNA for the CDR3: TGTGCCAGCTCACCGGCAGAGGACTATGGCTACACCTTC.

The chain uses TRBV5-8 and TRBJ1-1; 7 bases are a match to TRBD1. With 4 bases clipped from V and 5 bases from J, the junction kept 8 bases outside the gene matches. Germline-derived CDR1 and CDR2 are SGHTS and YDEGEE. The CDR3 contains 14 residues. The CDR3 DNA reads TGTGCCAGCAGCAGGACAGGAATAATAACTGAAGCTTTCTTT. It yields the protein CASSRTGIITEAFF.

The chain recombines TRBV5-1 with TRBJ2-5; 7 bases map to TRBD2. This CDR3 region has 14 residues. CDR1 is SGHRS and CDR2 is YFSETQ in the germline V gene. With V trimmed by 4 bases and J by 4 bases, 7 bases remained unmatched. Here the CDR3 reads CASSQRGRGETQYF. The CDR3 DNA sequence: TGCGCCAGCAGCCAACGGGGGAGGGGAGAGACCCAGTACTTC.

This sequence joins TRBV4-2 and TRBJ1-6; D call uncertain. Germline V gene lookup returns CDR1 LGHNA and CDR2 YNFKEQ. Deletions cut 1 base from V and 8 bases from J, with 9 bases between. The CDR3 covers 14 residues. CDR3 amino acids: CASSQAITDSPLHF. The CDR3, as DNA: TGTGCCAGCAGCCAAGCTATTACCGATTCACCCCTCCACTTT.

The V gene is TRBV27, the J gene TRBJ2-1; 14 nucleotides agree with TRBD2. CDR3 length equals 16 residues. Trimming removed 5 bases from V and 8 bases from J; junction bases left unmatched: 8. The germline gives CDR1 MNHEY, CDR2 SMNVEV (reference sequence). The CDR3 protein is CASSAEPGLAGDEQFF. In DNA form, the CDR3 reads TGTGCCAGCAGTGCCGAGCCGGGACTAGCGGGAGATGAGCAGTTCTTC.